This note documents a single TCR beta chain sequence. Profiling relied on immunoSEQ multiplex PCR, and the TCRdb table lists in-frame clones only, not all of them. The repertoire holds hundreds of thousands of clones, with 70% to 90% as singletons. These data come from a study of shared T cell receptors in the human thymus. These data also formed part of another study, on human thymus T cells. That paper states: Related studies noted strongly shared thymic repertoires across unrelated people.

Input material: thymocytes. The clonotype comes from a girl in the first two years of life with a congenital heart defect.

Written as DNA, the CDR3 is TGTGCCAGCAGCTCGGGGCCCAGGGGAAGCACTGAAGCTTTCTTT. Residues: CASSSGPRGSTEAFF. The J gene is TRBJ1-1, the V gene TRBV7-9, with TRBD1 as a possible D gene (6 bases). The V end was cut by 4 bases, the J end by 4 bases, with 16 bases between. CDR3 length equals 15 residues. The germline CDR1 and CDR2 sequences are SEHNR and FQNEAQ (reference sequence).